This T cell receptor (beta chain) was sequenced in a study of blood T cell repertoires in COVID-19. Study background: Donors in Cohort 3 counted as recovered after two negative PCRs, clearance, or symptom resolution. T cells, B-cell-depleted T cells, or PBMCs supplied cDNA or gDNA.

Trimming removed 6 bases from V and 3 bases from J, with 11 bases in between. CDR1 MDHEN and CDR2 SYDVKM come from the germline V gene. CDR3 length: 13 amino acids. Sequencing was performed with immunoSEQ multiplex PCR; in TCRdb, only in-frame clones are kept and a portion is missing. Found here are roughly 200,000 clones, roughly nine tenths of them singletons; the top ten hold about 3.1%. The study recruited people aged about 18 to 90 years across more than 20 US areas. The chain links TRBV28 to TRBJ1-2; no firm D call. The sample was PBMCs or T cells enriched from blood (not recorded which). This receptor was taken from a woman aged 50 to 65 in a cohort exposed to, infected with or recovered from COVID-19 (not recorded which). The CDR3 region has the DNA TGTGCCAGCAGGCAATCACAGCACTATGGCTACACCTTC. It specifies CASRQSQHYGYTF.